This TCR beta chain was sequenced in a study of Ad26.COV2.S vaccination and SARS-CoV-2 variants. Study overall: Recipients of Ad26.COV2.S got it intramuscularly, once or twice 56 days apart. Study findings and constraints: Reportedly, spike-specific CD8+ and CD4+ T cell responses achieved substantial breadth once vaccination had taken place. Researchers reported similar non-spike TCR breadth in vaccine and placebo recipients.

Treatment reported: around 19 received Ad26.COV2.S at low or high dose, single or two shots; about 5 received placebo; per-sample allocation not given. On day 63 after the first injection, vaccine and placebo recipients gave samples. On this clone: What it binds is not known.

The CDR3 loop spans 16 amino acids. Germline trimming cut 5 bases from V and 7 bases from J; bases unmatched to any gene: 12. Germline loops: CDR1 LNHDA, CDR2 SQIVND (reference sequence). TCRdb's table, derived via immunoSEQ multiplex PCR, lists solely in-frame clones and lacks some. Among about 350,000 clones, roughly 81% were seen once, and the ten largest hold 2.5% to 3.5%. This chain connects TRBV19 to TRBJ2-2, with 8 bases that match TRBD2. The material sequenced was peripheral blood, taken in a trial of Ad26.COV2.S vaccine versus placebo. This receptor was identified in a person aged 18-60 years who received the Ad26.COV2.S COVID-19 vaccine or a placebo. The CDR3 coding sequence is TGTGCCAGTAGTCGGACATTCGCGGGAGGCGACGGGGAGCTGTTTTTT. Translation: CASSRTFAGGDGELFF.